This TCR beta chain was sequenced for a study of PD-L1 blockade in urothelial cancer. Turning to the study itself: Patients commenced atezolizumab at some point between 2014 and 2016, and it was given at 1,200 mg intravenously every 3 weeks. About nine tenths of the roughly 29 patients comprised males who had bladder-origin urothelial cancer.

The CDR3 covers 13 residues. V lost 3 bases and J 4 bases, leaving 6 bases between the germline ends. CDR1 is MDHEN, CDR2 SYDVKM, per germline. Time point of the sample: pretreatment peripheral blood. Each individual provided 1 to 8 samples (taken pretreatment and on-treatment). Clones were sequenced by immunoSEQ multiplex PCR, and TCRdb holds only the in-frame ones, with some missing. This sample has some 74,000 clones, with about 85% found just once. The sample was PBMCs, taken around atezolizumab (anti-PD-L1) treatment. The V and J genes are TRBV28 and TRBJ2-2; D unresolved. This receptor was taken from a man aged 35-49 years with urothelial cancer. In DNA form, the CDR3 reads TGTGCCAGCAGTTTTGGCCCCACCGGGGAGCTGTTTTTT. Translated: CASSFGPTGELFF.